Presented here are 5 T cell receptor beta chains from one specimen sequenced in a study of beta chain features in type 1 diabetes. Since all of the isolated RNA was reverse transcribed, expressed TCRB transcripts were what got sequenced. This table comes from immunoSEQ multiplex PCR, and its TCRdb copy is limited to in-frame clones, with some not included. Among fewer than 400,000 clones listed, approximately 8% were seen once. Sequenced material: central memory CD4+ T cells from blood. The receptors shown here come from a woman aged 18-29 years in good health.

This clone was counted a few times. DNA for the CDR3: TGTGCCAGCAGACCCGGGGGTATTGCCTACGAGCAGTACTTC. Protein: CASRPGGIAYEQYF. J is TRBJ2-7 and V is TRBV2, with D perhaps matching TRBD2 (6 bases). The CDR3 covers 14 residues. In germline, CDR1 is SNHLY, CDR2 FYNNEI. V was clipped by 6 bases and J by 2 bases, with 14 bases between them. Together with reference TRBV2 and TRBJ2-7, the CDR3 gives the full variable domain: EPEVTQTPSHQVTQMGQEVILRCVPISNHLYFYWYRQILGQKVEFLVSFYNNEISEKSEIFDDQFSVERPDGSNFTLKIRSTKLEDSAMYFCASRPGGIAYEQYFGPGTRLTVT.

The chain employs TRBV5-1 and TRBJ1-4; D might be TRBD1 (5 bases). The length of the CDR3 is 15 residues. Germline CDR1 is SGHRS and CDR2 is YFSETQ. Trimming stripped 0 bases from V and 1 base from J, with 7 bases between. The CDR3: CASSLAGGTNEKLFF. The CDR3 bases are TGCGCCAGCAGCTTGGCCGGGGGAACTAATGAAAAACTGTTTTTT.

The chain links TRBV9 to TRBJ2-3; 9 nucleotides match TRBD2. After removal of 4 bases from V and 6 bases from J, the junction contained 9 bases not matched to a gene. The germline gives CDR1 SGDLS, CDR2 YYNGEE. The CDR3 contains 15 residues. In DNA, the CDR3 is TGTGCCAGCAGCAAGGCCTCTAGCGGGACGGATACGCAGTATTTT. Residues: CASSKASSGTDTQYF. The entire variable domain, with the rest obtained from reference TRBV9 and TRBJ2-3, is as follows: DSGVTQTPKHLITATGQRVTLRCSPRSGDLSVYWYQQSLDQGLQFLIQYYNGEERAKGNILERFSAQQFPDLHSELNLSSLELGDSALYFCASSKASSGTDTQYFGPGTRLTVL.

This clone has only a few counts. The rearrangement uses TRBV4-2 and TRBJ1-5; D gene unclear. The CDR3 has 12 amino acids. With 6 bases removed from V and 9 bases from J, the gap between germline ends came to 12 bases. Germline V gene data show CDR1 as LGHNA and CDR2 as YNFKEQ. The CDR3 DNA reads TGTGCCAGCAGGCCCACGGATGGGCCCCAGCATTTT. The encoded protein is CASRPTDGPQHF.

In this sample, this clone turned up many times. The chain employs TRBV14 and TRBJ1-3; D ambiguous. The CDR3 is made up of 14 amino acids. Germline CDR1 is SGHDN and CDR2 is FVKESK. Trimming pared 3 bases from V and 0 bases from J, leaving 6 bases between. The CDR3 nucleotides are TGTGCCAGCAGCCAGGGATACTCTGGAAACACCATATATTTT. Translation: CASSQGYSGNTIYF.